This TCR beta chain emerged from a study of identical twins. This CDR3 has 16 amino acids. Trimming shortened V by 3 bases and J by 0 bases, and 14 bases separated the two germline ends. Looked up from germline, CDR1 is SQVTM and CDR2 is ANQGSEA. The authors used template switching to add a universal primer site and gave cDNA unique molecular identifiers. TCRdb analysed the 5' RACE reads with MiXCR anew, one entry per CDR3 protein. The table records hundreds of thousands of distinct CDR3 sequences, about 22% of them present only once. This clonotype was observed a handful of times. The sample was also linked to a second study, of yellow fever vaccine responses in identical twins.

This clonotype originated in a young woman in good health. Sequences were obtained from CD4+ T cells sorted from blood. The chain is built from TRBV29-1 and TRBJ2-2; no firm D call. CDR3 residues: CSVEGIGTSNTGELFF. CDR3 nucleotide sequence: TGCAGCGTTGAGGGGATAGGCACTTCGAACACCGGGGAGCTGTTTTTT.